The clone carrying this T cell receptor (beta chain) was observed many times. The data stem from a study of prognosis after radiotherapy for stage I lung cancer. CDR3 length: 13 residues. The germline V gene encodes CDR1 LGHDT and CDR2 YNNKEL (reference sequence). V shed 6 bases and J shed 7 bases, with 16 bases lying between them. Two-round multiplex PCR on genomic DNA was the method by which TCR beta CDR3 was amplified. Initially, in first-round PCR, primers specific to each TRBV and TRBJ gene were used. TCRdb recomputed calls from the multiplex PCR reads with MiXCR, one row per CDR3 protein. The profile shows approximately 13,000 distinct CDR3 sequences, 31% of them singletons.

J is TRBJ2-7 and V is TRBV3-1, with D tentatively TRBD1 or TRBD2 (5 bases each). Sequenced here: PBMCs, sampled before or after stereotactic body radiation therapy (not recorded which). The receptor was isolated from a donor aged 50 or older with non-small cell lung cancer. The CDR3 region has the DNA TGTGCCAGCAGTTCGAGGGGCGGGCTGGAGCAGTACTTC. Translated, it gives CASSSRGGLEQYF.